One and the same sample provided the 20 T cell receptor beta chains below, sequenced in a study of radiotherapy plus CTLA-4 blockade in lung cancer. Using immunoSEQ multiplex PCR, the repertoire was profiled, and TCRdb retains in-frame clones only, with some absent. The sample yields 55,000 to 75,000 clones, around 69% seen once. The starting material was peripheral blood, obtained from a patient treated with radiotherapy plus ipilimumab. These receptors all stem from a human donor with non-small cell lung cancer whose response to radiotherapy plus ipilimumab could not be evaluated. Some clones in this sample may be carry-over from other donors' samples.

The V gene is TRBV5-5, the J gene TRBJ2-7, with TRBD1 matching over 7 bases. CDR1 is SGHKS and CDR2 is YYEKEE in the germline V gene (reference sequence). The length of the CDR3 is 14 residues. J was trimmed by 3 bases and V by 4 bases; bases with no gene match: 7. CDR3 in amino acids: CASSTGQPGYEQYF. In DNA form, the CDR3 reads TGTGCCAGCAGCACGGGACAGCCAGGCTACGAGCAGTACTTC.

In its sample, this clone was seen a few times. The V gene is TRBV28, the J gene TRBJ2-7; D gene ambiguous. The CDR3 loop spans 13 amino acids. Germline V gene data show CDR1 as MDHEN and CDR2 as SYDVKM. V lost 4 bases and J 2 bases, leaving 9 bases between the germline ends. The CDR3 DNA sequence: TGTGCCAGCAGTTCGGTTGCCCCCTACGAGCAGTACTTC. Its protein product is CASSSVAPYEQYF.

The V gene is TRBV4-1, the J gene TRBJ1-6; the match to TRBD1 covers 9 bases. The V gene's germline CDR1 is MGHRA and CDR2 YSYEKL. The J segment lost 10 bases and the V segment lost 0 bases, leaving 13 bases of the junction unmatched. The CDR3 loop spans 18 amino acids. The CDR3 reads CASSQEGQGVRLYSPLHF. CDR3 bases: TGCGCCAGCAGCCAAGAGGGACAGGGTGTCCGACTATACTCACCCCTCCACTTT.

This chain uses TRBV7-2 with TRBJ1-3, with TRBD1 as a possible D gene (6 bases). The CDR3 length is 14 residues. Germline-derived CDR1 and CDR2 are SGHTA and FQGNSA. V was trimmed by 6 bases and J by 2 bases, leaving 11 bases between them. CDR3 coding DNA: TGTGCCAGCAGACCCCCAGGGGCTGGAAACACCATATATTTT. It encodes CASRPPGAGNTIYF.

The chain recombines TRBV11-1 with TRBJ2-7, with 9 bases identical to TRBD1. Germline loops: CDR1 SGHAT, CDR2 FQDESV (reference sequence). This CDR3 has 14 residues. The trim removed 5 bases at V and 3 bases at J, leaving 5 bases unmatched. CDR3 in amino acids: CASSPLTGGYEQYF. The CDR3 DNA follows: TGTGCCAGCAGCCCCTTGACAGGGGGCTACGAGCAGTACTTC.

The V gene is TRBV7-2, the J gene TRBJ2-5, with 11 nucleotides matching TRBD2. This CDR3 contains 14 residues. Germline V gene lookup returns CDR1 SGHTA and CDR2 FQGNSA. V was clipped by 4 bases and J by 3 bases; unmatched bases: 1. CDR3 residues: CASSWGLAEETQYF. CDR3 in DNA: TGTGCCAGCAGCTGGGGACTAGCGGAAGAGACCCAGTACTTC.

For this clone: One junction end disagrees with the germline gene, perhaps due to a read error. The V and J genes are TRBV18 and TRBJ2-7; 8 nucleotides align to TRBD1. Germline V lookup: CDR1 KGHSH, CDR2 LQKENI. The CDR3 spans 12 residues. CDR3 sequence reads: CASSPGQAPIFF. The CDR3 nucleotides read TGTGCCAGCTCACCGGGACAGGCGCCTATCTTCTTC.

The sample holds one count of this clone. The rearrangement uses TRBV6-5 and TRBJ2-1; D possibly corresponds to TRBD2 (5 bases). Germline lookup yields CDR1 MNHEY and CDR2 SVGAGI. CDR3 length equals 15 residues. The germline V and J ends were trimmed by 2 bases and 1 base, with 9 bases remaining between them. The CDR3 nucleotides are TGTGCCAGCAGTTACGTCGGGGATTCCTACAATGAGCAGTTCTTC. Translated, it gives CASSYVGDSYNEQFF.

The chain employs TRBV6-5 and TRBJ1-2, with D unclear. The length of the CDR3 is 14 residues. Germline values: CDR1 MNHEY, CDR2 SVGAGI. V was shortened by 7 bases and J by 4 bases, with 16 bases between the two germline ends. Written as DNA, the CDR3 is TGTGCCAGCACCATTGAGGGCCCCCCCTATGGCTACACCTTC. Its translation: CASTIEGPPYGYTF.

This clone was found a few times. J is TRBJ2-7 and V is TRBV10-3; 7 positions match TRBD1. The length of the CDR3 is 13 residues. Germline trimming cut 5 bases from V and 3 bases from J; bases unmatched to any gene: 4. Germline-derived CDR1 and CDR2 are ENHRY and SYGVKD. CDR3 DNA sequence: TGTGCCATCAGTTTCGACAGGGACTACGAGCAGTACTTC. Protein sequence: CAISFDRDYEQYF.

The chain links TRBV4-2 to TRBJ1-1; TRBD1 aligns across 10 bases. Germline CDR1 reads LGHNA; CDR2 reads YNFKEQ. This CDR3 spans 14 amino acids. The J segment lost 3 bases and the V segment lost 8 bases, leaving 6 bases of the junction unmatched. CDR3 DNA sequence: TGTGCCAGCGGGACAGGGGACCCGTACACTGAAGCTTTCTTT. Translating gives CASGTGDPYTEAFF.

The V gene is TRBV7-2, the J gene TRBJ2-3; TRBD2 is a possible D gene (7 bases). This CDR3 is built from 16 residues. Trimming stripped 5 bases from V and 0 bases from J, with 15 bases between. CDR1 SGHTA and CDR2 FQGNSA come from the germline V gene. DNA for the CDR3: TGTGCCAGCAGCGGACCGGGGGGCGGGAGCACAGATACGCAGTATTTT. This gives the protein CASSGPGGGSTDTQYF.

The V call is TRBV5-4, the J call TRBJ2-2; weak D call: TRBD2 (6 bases). Germline V gene sequence: CDR1 SGHNT, CDR2 YYREEE (reference sequence). The V and J ends lost 4 bases and 5 bases respectively, with 18 bases between them. The CDR3 contains 16 residues. CDR3 sequence (DNA): TGTGCCAGCAGCCCGGTGAGGGGAGGATCTACCGGGGAGCTGTTTTTT. Its protein is CASSPVRGGSTGELFF.

The J gene is TRBJ1-5, the V gene TRBV27; D possibly corresponds to TRBD1 (6 bases). Trimming pared 5 bases from V and 2 bases from J, leaving 10 bases between. In germline, CDR1 is MNHEY, CDR2 SMNVEV (reference sequence). The CDR3 spans 14 residues. CDR3 bases: TGTGCCAGCAGTCCCAGGACAGGCAATCAGCCCCAGCATTTT. It encodes CASSPRTGNQPQHF.

This clone showed up just once. The chain links TRBV5-4 to TRBJ1-1; 8 nucleotides match TRBD1. V was pared by 4 bases and J by 1 base, with 9 bases of the junction left unmatched. Germline values: CDR1 SGHNT, CDR2 YYREEE (reference sequence). CDR3 length: 16 amino acids. CDR3 in amino acids: CASSPKQGATNTEAFF. The CDR3 nucleotides are TGTGCCAGCAGCCCAAAGCAGGGGGCAACGAACACTGAAGCTTTCTTT.

This chain links TRBV11-1 with TRBJ2-1; tentatively, D is TRBD2 (5 bases). The CDR3 consists of 16 residues. V lost 5 bases and J lost 3, with 17 bases in between. Looked up from germline, CDR1 is SGHAT and CDR2 is FQDESV (reference sequence). CDR3 loop: CASSLVSGFLYNEQFF. The CDR3 nucleotides are TGTGCCAGCAGCCTAGTCTCGGGGTTCCTCTACAATGAGCAGTTCTTC.

The chain employs TRBV7-6 and TRBJ2-7; 9 bases are shared with TRBD1. The CDR3 runs to 13 residues. CDR1 is SGHVS, CDR2 FNYEAQ, per germline. J was trimmed by 5 bases and V by 5 bases; bases with no gene match: 4. The CDR3 nucleotides are TGTGCCAGCAGCCCACAGGGGGCCCACGAGCAGTACTTC. Its protein is CASSPQGAHEQYF.

In its sample, this clone was seen once. The genes are TRBV18 and TRBJ2-7, with D possibly being TRBD1 (6 bases). The CDR3 loop spans 15 amino acids. V was cut by 2 bases and J by 3 bases, with 14 bases left in between. The V gene's germline CDR1 is KGHSH and CDR2 LQKENI. This CDR3 is CASSPAAGDNYEQYF. Here the CDR3 DNA reads TGTGCCAGCTCACCAGCCGCAGGGGATAACTACGAGCAGTACTTC.

The chain recombines TRBV5-1 with TRBJ1-1; D may be TRBD1 (5 bases). V lost 4 bases to trimming and J lost 6 bases, with 22 bases between them. Looked up from germline, CDR1 is SGHRS and CDR2 is YFSETQ. The CDR3 is 16 amino acids. CDR3 sequence (DNA): TGCGCCAGCAGCCTCACTATATTATCGACGGGGGCTGAAGCTTTCTTT. This codes for CASSLTILSTGAEAFF.

A note on this clone: This sample also contains other DNA sequences that code for the same CDR3. V usage is TRBV4-3 and J usage is TRBJ1-5; D not certain. The ends were cut back, 2 bases at V and 5 bases at J, with 10 bases in the middle. This CDR3 is 14 amino acids long. Germline V gene sequence: CDR1 LGHNA, CDR2 YSLEER. The CDR3 nucleotides read TGCGCCAGCAGCCAAAATTACTTAGATCAGCCCCAGCATTTT. Encoded protein: CASSQNYLDQPQHF.